A selection of T cell receptor beta chains follows, all from one sample in a study of lymphopenia after photon versus proton radiotherapy. Some clones are missing from TCRdb's copy, which holds only in-frame ones; the method was immunoSEQ multiplex PCR. The sample records about 160,000 clones, 70% to 90% being singletons. Material: peripheral blood, obtained from a patient treated with photon-based radiotherapy. Every receptor here comes from a middle-aged man with gastric cancer. Both conserved end residues are part of each CDR3. A D gene is named only where the DNA matches it firmly. Not all rows give a size; the values are once, few, many and, for expanded clones, a class.

TRBJ2-5 | TRBV28 | - | TRBD1 | TGTGCCAGCAGCGAGGGGGCGCGGGAGACCCAGTACTTC | CASSEGARETQYF
TRBJ2-7 | TRBV5-4 | - | TRBD2 | TGTGCCAGCAGCTCCCCGGGACTAGCGGGCTCCTACGAGCAGTACTTC | CASSSPGLAGSYEQYF
TRBJ2-4 | TRBV5-8 | - | TRBD2 | TGTGCCAGCAGCTTGGGACTAGCGGCGGTTAGGGGAAACATTCAGTACTTC | CASSLGLAAVRGNIQYF
TRBJ2-5 | TRBV30 | - | - | TGTGCCTGGACCCATCCCCCCCAGGAGACCCAGTACTTC | CAWTHPPQETQYF
TRBJ2-7 | TRBV30 | - | - | TGTGCCTGGAGTGTAAGACTCTACGAGCAGTACTTC | CAWSVRLYEQYF
TRBJ2-7 | TRBV30 | - | TRBD1 | TGTGCCTGGAGCGCACAGCCCGGGACAGCCTTGACCTACGAGCAGTACTTC | CAWSAQPGTALTYEQYF
TRBJ2-2 | TRBV5-1 | - | TRBD2 | TGCGCCAGCAGAAGTAGACTAGCGGGATTCGCCGGGGAGCTGTTTTTT | CASRSRLAGFAGELFF
TRBJ2-7 | TRBV5-4 | - | - | TGTGCCAGCAGCTTAGAGTACGAGCAGTACTTC | CASSLEYEQYF
TRBJ1-1 | TRBV4-3 | - | - | TGCGCCAGCAGCCAAGACTTTCATAGTTCTAACACTGAAGCTTTCTTT | CASSQDFHSSNTEAFF
TRBJ2-5 | TRBV19 | - | - | TGTGCCAGTAGTATAGACGTTCCAACAGGCGGGGAAGAGACCCAGTACTTC | CASSIDVPTGGEETQYF
TRBJ1-1 | TRBV7-2 | - | - | TGTGCCAGCAGCATCCGGACTTCTGCGAACACTGAAGCTTTCTTT | CASSIRTSANTEAFF
TRBJ1-5 | TRBV19 | - | - | TGTGCCAGTAGTACGACCGGGCCCGCGGTGGATCAGCCCCAGCATTTT | CASSTTGPAVDQPQHF
TRBJ2-1 | TRBV5-1 | - | TRBD2 | TGCGCCAGCAGCTTTATCCCCACGCTAGCGGGAAATGAGCAGTTCTTC | CASSFIPTLAGNEQFF
TRBJ1-5 | TRBV6-6 | - | TRBD1 | TGTGCCAGCAGCTCCAGGACAGGGGGCAGCCAGCCCCAGCATTTT | CASSSRTGGSQPQHF
TRBJ2-7 | TRBV25-1 | - | - | TGTGCCAGCAGTGACCTGGGGGGATCCTACGAGCAGTACTTC | CASSDLGGSYEQYF
TRBJ1-1 | TRBV18 | - | TRBD1 | TGTGCCAGCTCACCACCAGGTCGGCAGGGGGAAGGTCGAGCTTTCTTT | CASSPPGRQGEGRAFF
TRBJ2-3 | TRBV11-3 | - | TRBD2 | TGTGCCAGCAGCAACAGCGGACTAGGAGATACGCAGTATTTT | CASSNSGLGDTQYF
TRBJ1-3 | TRBV6-1 | - | - | TGTGCCAGCAGTGACCGGGACACAAGATTTGGAAACACCATATATTTT | CASSDRDTRFGNTIYF
TRBJ2-5 | TRBV20-1 | - | - | TGCAGTGCTAACAGGGAAGAGACCCAGTACTTC | CSANREETQYF
TRBJ1-3 | TRBV18 | few | TRBD1 | TGTGCCAGCTCATTCTCGGCGTTGGGACAGGGCTCTGGAAACACCATATATTTT | CASSFSALGQGSGNTIYF
TRBJ2-7 | TRBV18 | - | TRBD1 | TGTGCCAGCTCACTCTCCGGGACAGCCTACGAGCAGTACTTC | CASSLSGTAYEQYF
TRBJ2-1 | TRBV18 | - | TRBD2 | TGTGCCAGCTCACCCGGACTAAGCGGGAGTGAGCAGTTCTTC | CASSPGLSGSEQFF
TRBJ1-2 | TRBV9 | - | - | TGTGCCAGCAGCGGGACGGGTTACACCTTC | CASSGTGYTF
TRBJ1-2 | TRBV19 | - | - | TGTGCCAGTAGTACTTCGCAGGGAACATATGGCTACACCTTC | CASSTSQGTYGYTF
TRBJ2-7 | TRBV7-9 | - | - | TGTGCCAGCAGCCCGACAGCGGGCTCCGCCTACGAGCAGTACTTC | CASSPTAGSAYEQYF
TRBJ1-3 | TRBV16 | - | - | TGTGCCAGCAGCTGGAGCGTTACAGGAAACACCATATATTTT | CASSWSVTGNTIYF
TRBJ2-3 | TRBV5-6 | - | - | TGTGCCAGCAGCTTGCCAGGGAGGACAGATACGCAGTATTTT | CASSLPGRTDTQYF
TRBJ2-7 | TRBV25-1 | - | TRBD1 | TGTGCCAGCAGTGAAAAGGGGACAGGGGGATACGAGCAGTACTTC | CASSEKGTGGYEQYF
TRBJ2-7 | TRBV6-1 | - | - | TGTGCCAGCAGTGATTTGGGCAGCTCCTACGAGCAGTACTTC | CASSDLGSSYEQYF
TRBJ1-5 | TRBV21-1 | - | - | TGTGCCAGCAGCAAAGCGCTCGGGGTCCAGCCCCAGCATTTT | CASSKALGVQPQHF
TRBJ1-1 | TRBV5-8 | - | - | TGTGCCAGCAGCTTGGCGCGGGCTCCCGCTCTAAGGGCCACTGAAGCTTTCTTT | CASSLARAPALRATEAFF
TRBJ2-5 | TRBV5-1 | - | TRBD1 | TGCGCCAGCAGCCCTCAGGGGGTCCAAGAGACCCAGTACTTC | CASSPQGVQETQYF
TRBJ2-6 | TRBV6-6 | - | - | TGTGCCAGCAGCCGAGTCGGGGGCCCTGGGGCCAACGTCCTGACTTTC | CASSRVGGPGANVLTF
TRBJ1-5 | TRBV28 | once | TRBD1 | TGTGCCAGCCGTTACTCCGGGACAGGTAATCAGCCCCAGCATTTT | CASRYSGTGNQPQHF
TRBJ2-1 | TRBV15 | - | TRBD2 | TGTGCCACCAGCAGAGATTTAAGGCGCCTAGCGGGAGGGGCACGGGACAATGAGCAGTTCTTC | CATSRDLRRLAGGARDNEQFF
TRBJ1-4 | TRBV19 | - | TRBD1 | TGTGCCAGTACTACAGGGGAGGTTAATGAAAAACTGTTTTTT | CASTTGEVNEKLFF
TRBJ1-5 | TRBV27 | once | - | TGTGCCTCGGGGGGAGACGTTAGCAATCAGCCCCAGCATTTT | CASGGDVSNQPQHF
TRBJ2-4 | TRBV19 | - | TRBD2 | TGTGCCAGTAGTTCTAGACTAGCGGGAGGTCTAGCCAAAAACATTCAGTACTTC | CASSSRLAGGLAKNIQYF
TRBJ2-3 | TRBV9 | - | TRBD2 | TGTGCCAGCAGCGTATCCAGCGGGAGGGCAGATACGCAGTATTTT | CASSVSSGRADTQYF
TRBJ1-4 | TRBV5-1 | - | - | TGCGCCAGCAGCTTGGCCCCCACCTTTAATGAAAAACTGTTTTTT | CASSLAPTFNEKLFF
TRBJ1-2 | TRBV7-9 | - | TRBD1 | TGTGCCAGCAGCTTCGGCGCTGTGGGACAGGGGTATGGCTACACCTTC | CASSFGAVGQGYGYTF
TRBJ1-5 | TRBV6-1 | - | - | TGTGCCAGCAGTGAAAACTGGGGCAATCAGCCCCAGCATTTT | CASSENWGNQPQHF
TRBJ1-1 | TRBV11-2 | - | TRBD1 | TGTGCCAGCAGCTTAACAGGGGTCACTGAAGCTTTCTTT | CASSLTGVTEAFF
TRBJ2-7 | TRBV18 | - | TRBD2 | TGTGCCAGCTCACCACCGGGACTAGCGGGAGTCTACGAGCAGTACTTC | CASSPPGLAGVYEQYF
TRBJ2-5 | TRBV19 | - | - | TGTGCCAGTAACCCCGGCAAGGGATTAGAGACCCAGTACTTC | CASNPGKGLETQYF
TRBJ2-2 | TRBV7-6 | few | - | TGTGCCAGCAGCACCGCCGGGCCGATCGGGGAGCTGTTTTTT | CASSTAGPIGELFF
TRBJ1-1 | TRBV15 | - | - | TGTGCCACCAGCAGAGATAGATGGAACACTGAAGCTTTCTTT | CATSRDRWNTEAFF
TRBJ1-1 | TRBV5-1 | - | TRBD1 | TGCGCCAGCAGGACAGGGCACACTGAAGCTTTCTTT | CASRTGHTEAFF
TRBJ2-3 | TRBV7-9 | - | TRBD2 | TGTGCCAGCAGCTCCCCGGGGACTAGCGGGAGCAGAACAGATACGCAGTATTTT | CASSSPGTSGSRTDTQYF
TRBJ2-7 | TRBV11-2 | - | - | TGTGCCAGCAGCTCCAGCAGGGTATCCTCCTACGAGCAGTACTTC | CASSSSRVSSYEQYF
TRBJ2-7 | TRBV30 | - | TRBD1 | TGTGCCTGGAGTAGGGGACAGGGCTACGAGCAGTACTTC | CAWSRGQGYEQYF
TRBJ2-7 | TRBV7-2 | - | TRBD2 | TGTGCCAGCACCATAACTAGCGGACCCTACGAGCAGTACTTC | CASTITSGPYEQYF
TRBJ2-1 | TRBV10-2 | - | TRBD1 | TGCGCCAGCAGTGAGGGGGCGACAGGGTGGGATGAGCAGTTCTTC | CASSEGATGWDEQFF
TRBJ2-5 | TRBV29-1 | once | TRBD1 | TGCAGCGTTGAACGGGGACAGGGAGGGGAGACCCAGTACTTC | CSVERGQGGETQYF
TRBJ2-7 | TRBV19 | once | TRBD2 | TGTGCCAGCAGTAGCGGGAGTGCGGGGAACTCCTACGAGCAGTACTTC | CASSSGSAGNSYEQYF